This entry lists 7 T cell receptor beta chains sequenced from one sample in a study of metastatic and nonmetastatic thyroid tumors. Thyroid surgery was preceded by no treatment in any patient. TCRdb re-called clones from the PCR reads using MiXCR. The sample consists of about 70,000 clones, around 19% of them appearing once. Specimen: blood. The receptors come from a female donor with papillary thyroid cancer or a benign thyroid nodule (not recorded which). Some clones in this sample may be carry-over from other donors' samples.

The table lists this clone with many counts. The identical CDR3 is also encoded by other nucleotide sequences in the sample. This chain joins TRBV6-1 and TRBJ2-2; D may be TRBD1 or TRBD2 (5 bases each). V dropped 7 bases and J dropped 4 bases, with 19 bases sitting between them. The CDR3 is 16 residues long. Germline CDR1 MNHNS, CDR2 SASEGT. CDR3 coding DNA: TGTGCCAGCACCCGATTCGGGACCGAGCCCACCGGGGAGCTGTTTTTT. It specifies CASTRFGTEPTGELFF.

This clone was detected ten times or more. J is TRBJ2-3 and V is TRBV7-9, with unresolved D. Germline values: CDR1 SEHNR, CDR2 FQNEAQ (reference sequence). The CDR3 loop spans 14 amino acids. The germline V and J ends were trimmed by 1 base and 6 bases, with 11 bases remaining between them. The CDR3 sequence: CASSLVVTADTQYF. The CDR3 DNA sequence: TGTGCCAGCAGCTTAGTGGTGACCGCTGATACGCAGTATTTT.

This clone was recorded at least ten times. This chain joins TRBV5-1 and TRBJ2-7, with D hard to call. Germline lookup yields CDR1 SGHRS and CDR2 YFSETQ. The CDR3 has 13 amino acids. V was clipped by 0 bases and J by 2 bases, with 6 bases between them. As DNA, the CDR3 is TGCGCCAGCAGCTTGGCAAATCCCTACGAGCAGTACTTC. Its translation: CASSLANPYEQYF.

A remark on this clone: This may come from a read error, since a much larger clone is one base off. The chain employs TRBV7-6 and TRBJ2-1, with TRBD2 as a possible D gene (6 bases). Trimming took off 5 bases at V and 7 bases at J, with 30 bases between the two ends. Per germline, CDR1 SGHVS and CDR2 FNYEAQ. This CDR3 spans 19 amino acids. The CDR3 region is CASSPKRGVGRLVSNEQFF. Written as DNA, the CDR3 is TGTGCCAGCAGCCCCAAACGCGGGGTCGGCAGGCTCGTTAGTAATGAGCAGTTCTTC.

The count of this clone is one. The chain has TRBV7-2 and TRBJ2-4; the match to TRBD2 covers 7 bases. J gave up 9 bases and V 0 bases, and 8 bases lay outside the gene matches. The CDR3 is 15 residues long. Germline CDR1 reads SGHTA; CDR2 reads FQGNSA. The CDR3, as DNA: TGTGCCAGCAGCTTAGCGGGGAGGGGCCAAGGCATTCAGTACTTC. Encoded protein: CASSLAGRGQGIQYF.

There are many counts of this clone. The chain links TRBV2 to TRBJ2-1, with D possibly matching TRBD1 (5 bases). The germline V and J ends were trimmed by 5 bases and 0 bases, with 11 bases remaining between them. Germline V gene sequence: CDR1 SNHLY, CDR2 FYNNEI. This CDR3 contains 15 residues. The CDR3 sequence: CASSPRVSSYNEQFF. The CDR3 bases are TGTGCCAGCAGTCCCAGGGTAAGCTCCTACAATGAGCAGTTCTTC.

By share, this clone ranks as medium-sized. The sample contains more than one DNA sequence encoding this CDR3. CDR3 sequence reads: CASSVGRNSNQPQHF. The CDR3 nucleotides read TGTGCCAGCAGTGTGGGGCGGAATAGCAATCAGCCCCAGCATTTT. This sequence joins TRBV6-1 and TRBJ1-5, with a tentative D call TRBD1 (5 bases). This CDR3 has 15 amino acids. With 4 bases removed from V and 0 bases from J, the gap between germline ends came to 10 bases. The V gene's germline CDR1 is MNHNS and CDR2 SASEGT.